The 29 T cell receptor beta chains given below trace back to one sample, sequenced in a study. TCRdb re-called the RT-PCR reads with MiXCR, one entry per CDR3 protein. Among approximately 720,000 distinct CDR3 sequences listed, around 14% were seen once. Sequencing was performed on memory CD4+ T cells from blood. These receptors all come from a female donor in good health, serving as a healthy control.

This clonotype has a handful of counts. The genes are TRBV12-3 or TRBV12-4 and TRBJ1-2, with D hard to call. Trimming shortened V by 0 bases and J by 7 bases, and 12 bases separated the two germline ends. The CDR3 consists of 14 residues. Here the CDR3 reads CASSLAGGRSGYTF. The CDR3 DNA is TGTGCCAGCAGTTTAGCAGGAGGTCGCAGTGGCTACACCTTC.

This clonotype showed up many times. The chain has TRBV12-3 or TRBV12-4 and TRBJ1-3, with 8 bases aligning to TRBD1. With 6 bases clipped from V and 4 bases from J, the junction kept 5 bases outside the gene matches. The CDR3 loop spans 14 amino acids. CDR3 amino acids: CASSQQGGGNTIYF. In nucleotides, the CDR3 is TGTGCCAGCAGCCAACAGGGGGGAGGAAACACCATATATTTT.

This clonotype was found a few times. The chain carries TRBV5-1 and TRBJ2-3, with 16 bases aligning to TRBD2. Germline trimming cut 4 bases from V and 3 bases from J; bases unmatched to any gene: 8. Germline assignment: CDR1 SGHRS and CDR2 YFSETQ. The CDR3 sequence is 18 residues long. In DNA form, the CDR3 reads TGCGCCAGCAGCGTCGGGACTAGCGGGAGGGGTTGGACAGATACGCAGTATTTT. Its translation: CASSVGTSGRGWTDTQYF.

The table lists this clonotype with many counts. V gene TRBV20-1 combines with J gene TRBJ2-5; 7 nucleotides match TRBD2. Trimming took 6 bases from V and 1 from J; bases not matched to a gene: 14. This CDR3 is built from 16 residues. CDR1 is DFQATT, CDR2 SNEGSKA, per germline (reference sequence). CDR3 amino acids: CSATGAAGHIQETQYF. CDR3 nucleotide sequence: TGCAGTGCGACCGGAGCAGCGGGGCATATCCAAGAGACCCAGTACTTC.

This clonotype was observed many times. The V and J genes are TRBV29-1 and TRBJ2-7; the match to TRBD1 covers 9 bases. This CDR3 has 11 residues. The ends lost 7 bases at V and 6 bases at J; junction bases unmatched: 4. Germline assignment: CDR1 SQVTM and CDR2 ANQGSEA. The CDR3 reads CSGMDRGEQYF. In DNA form, the CDR3 reads TGCAGCGGGATGGACAGGGGCGAGCAGTACTTC.

The V gene is TRBV11-2, the J gene TRBJ1-1; D is uncertain. V was shortened by 5 bases and J by 5 bases, with 12 bases between the two germline ends. Germline-derived CDR1 and CDR2 are SGHAT and FQNNGV. The CDR3 runs to 13 residues. The CDR3 DNA sequence: TGTGCCAGCAGCCCTTCACGGTGGACTGAAGCTTTCTTT. It translates to CASSPSRWTEAFF.

The genes are TRBV5-1 and TRBJ1-1; D is unclear. The V end lost 0 bases, the J end lost 3 bases, and 9 bases lay between the germline ends. The germline gives CDR1 SGHRS, CDR2 YFSETQ. The CDR3 spans 14 residues. Written as DNA, the CDR3 is TGCGCCAGCAGCTTGGGATCCCTGTACACTGAAGCTTTCTTT. Amino acid sequence: CASSLGSLYTEAFF.

At least ten counts were recorded for this clonotype. This chain uses TRBV20-1 with TRBJ2-3, with D perhaps assigned TRBD1 or TRBD2 (5 bases each). CDR3 size: 12 residues. With 6 bases removed from V and 3 bases from J, the gap between germline ends came to 10 bases. CDR1 DFQATT and CDR2 SNEGSKA come from the germline V gene (reference sequence). CDR3 in amino acids: CSATGLTDTQYF. In DNA, the CDR3 is TGCAGTGCAACAGGACTTACAGATACGCAGTATTTT.

This clonotype turned up a few times. V is TRBV27 and J is TRBJ1-1, with 8 bases that match TRBD1. The V gene end was trimmed by 8 bases and the J gene end by 3 bases; junction bases not matched to a gene: 14. The length of the CDR3 is 16 residues. Germline V gene data show CDR1 as MNHEY and CDR2 as SMNVEV (reference sequence). CDR3 in DNA: TGTGCCAGCTCGATTCACCCCAGGGGGCGGGACACTGAAGCTTTCTTT. Translation: CASSIHPRGRDTEAFF.

V and J are TRBV18 and TRBJ1-1; D gene uncertain. Germline assignment: CDR1 KGHSH and CDR2 LQKENI. This CDR3 is 14 amino acids long. Trimming stripped 0 bases from V and 4 bases from J, with 9 bases between. Here the CDR3 reads CASSPPSVGTEAFF. The CDR3 DNA sequence: TGTGCCAGCTCACCACCGAGTGTGGGCACTGAAGCTTTCTTT. The variable domain in full, with the rest retrieved from reference TRBV18 and TRBJ1-1, is NAGVMQNPRHLVRRRGQEARLRCSPMKGHSHVYWYRQLPEEGLKFMVYLQKENIIDESGMPKERFSAEFPKEGPSILRIQQVVRGDSAAYFCASSPPSVGTEAFFGQGTRLTVV.

As concerns this clonotype: A much larger clone differs from this one at a single base, so this may be a read error. The chain couples TRBV6-5 to TRBJ1-2; D uncertain. V lost 2 bases, J lost 8 bases, and 12 bases lay in between. The CDR3 is made up of 13 amino acids. Germline V gene sequence: CDR1 MNHEY, CDR2 SVGAGI. CDR3: CASSYDGVGGYTF. CDR3 DNA: TGTGCCAGCAGTTACGACGGGGTCGGGGGCTACACCTTC.

This CDR3 reads CASSFDRRYF. The CDR3 coding sequence is TGCGCCAGCAGCTTTGACCGGCGGTACTTC. This sequence joins TRBV5-1 and TRBJ2-7, with D unresolved. Per the germline V gene, CDR1 is SGHRS and CDR2 is YFSETQ. The CDR3 loop spans 10 amino acids. V lost 2 bases, J lost 12 bases, and 9 bases lay in between. The whole variable domain, remainder taken from reference TRBV5-1 and TRBJ2-7, is KAGVTQTPRYLIKTRGQQVTLSCSPISGHRSVSWYQQTPGQGLQFLFEYFSETQRNKGNFPGRFSGRQFSNSRSEMNVSTLELGDSALYLCASSFDRRYFGPGTRLTVT.

The CDR3 sequence is CASSSPGTEDPNEQFF. CDR3 nucleotides: TGTGCCAGCAGTTCTCCGGGGACAGAGGACCCCAATGAGCAGTTCTTC. This chain connects TRBV28 to TRBJ2-1, with 7 nucleotides matching TRBD1. CDR1 and CDR2 (germline): MDHEN, SYDVKM. CDR3 size: 16 residues. Trimming removed 4 bases from V and 6 bases from J; junction bases left unmatched: 12.

The chain uses TRBV20-1 and TRBJ2-1, with 8 nucleotides matching TRBD2. Germline CDR1 reads DFQATT; CDR2 reads SNEGSKA (reference sequence). V trimming: 1 base; J trimming: 10 bases; junction bases outside the gene matches: 18. This CDR3 is 17 amino acids long. The CDR3 DNA follows: TGCAGTGCTAGAGTCTTGGCGGGAGGTTCCCAACAATTGGAGCAGTTCTTC. Amino acid sequence: CSARVLAGGSQQLEQFF.

This sequence joins TRBV20-1 and TRBJ2-3; D remains unclear. Germline V CDR1 and CDR2: DFQATT, SNEGSKA (reference sequence). V lost 2 bases and J 2 bases, leaving 2 bases between the germline ends. The CDR3 length is 11 residues. CDR3 in DNA: TGCAGTGCTAGAAACACAGATACGCAGTATTTT. Translating gives CSARNTDTQYF.

The V call is TRBV12-3 or TRBV12-4, the J call TRBJ2-4; 8 bases agree with TRBD1. This CDR3 contains 15 residues. The V gene end was trimmed by 1 base and the J gene end by 1 base; junction bases not matched to a gene: 0. The CDR3: CASSLGTGAKNIQYF. The DNA for the CDR3 is TGTGCCAGCAGTTTAGGGACAGGGGCCAAAAACATTCAGTACTTC.

This clonotype was counted between two and nine times. The chain carries TRBV12-3 or TRBV12-4 and TRBJ2-7; 9 bases match TRBD1. This CDR3 is built from 15 residues. With V trimmed by 7 bases and J by 3 bases, 10 bases remained unmatched. CDR3 amino acids: CASTPHRGLGYEQYF. CDR3 DNA sequence: TGTGCCAGCACTCCCCACAGGGGGCTCGGCTACGAGCAGTACTTC.

This clonotype was seen at least ten times. This chain connects TRBV7-2 to TRBJ2-4; the D gene could be TRBD1 or TRBD2 (5 bases each). V was pared by 5 bases and J by 11 bases, with 16 bases between. CDR1 is SGHTA and CDR2 is FQGNSA in the germline V gene. This CDR3 comprises 13 residues. CDR3 in amino acids: CASSATLRDLQYF. Written as DNA, the CDR3 is TGTGCCAGCAGCGCCACCCTCCGGGACCTTCAGTACTTC.

This clonotype was counted between two and nine times. The J gene is TRBJ1-1, the V gene TRBV9; D gene uncertain. The V gene lost 3 bases and the J gene lost 1 base, with 10 bases spanning the gap. Looked up from germline, CDR1 is SGDLS and CDR2 is YYNGEE. The CDR3 totals 14 residues. The CDR3, as DNA: TGTGCCAGCAGCGAACGACCCTCGAACACTGAAGCTTTCTTT. Protein: CASSERPSNTEAFF.

There are a few counts of this clonotype. The chain links TRBV6-2 or TRBV6-3 to TRBJ2-3; 9 bases align to TRBD2. The CDR3 consists of 14 residues. Germline CDR1 is MNHEY and CDR2 is SVGEGT. With 5 bases clipped from V and 8 bases from J, the junction kept 8 bases outside the gene matches. The CDR3 protein is CASSEGLAMATQYF. CDR3 sequence (DNA): TGTGCCAGCAGTGAGGGACTAGCAATGGCTACGCAGTATTTT.

V gene TRBV27 combines with J gene TRBJ2-1; 7 nucleotides match TRBD2. V shed 6 bases and J 0 bases; nucleotides not matched to a gene: 11. Germline V lookup: CDR1 MNHEY, CDR2 SMNVEV (reference sequence). The length of the CDR3 is 17 residues. In DNA form, the CDR3 reads TGTGCCAGCAGAACTTATGGATTAGCGGGCTCCTACAATGAGCAGTTCTTC. Amino acid sequence: CASRTYGLAGSYNEQFF.

This clonotype was recorded at least ten times. This chain connects TRBV30 to TRBJ1-3; D unclear. This CDR3 has 16 residues. Deletions cut 0 bases from V and 2 bases from J, with 14 bases between. Per the germline V gene, CDR1 is GTSNPN and CDR2 is SVGIG (reference sequence). CDR3 in DNA: TGTGCCTGGAGTGTACGTGGCTTACTAACTGGAAACACCATATATTTT. Protein product: CAWSVRGLLTGNTIYF.

This clonotype was observed many times. The chain uses TRBV4-3 and TRBJ2-5; D might be TRBD1 or TRBD2, each matching 5 bases. V lost 0 bases to trimming and J lost 2 bases, with 22 bases between them. There are 19 residues in the CDR3. Germline values: CDR1 LGHNA, CDR2 YSLEER. The CDR3, as DNA: TGCGCCAGCAGCCAAGAGGTCGGTTACACGGGGCGGTCGCAAGAGACCCAGTACTTC. Amino acid sequence: CASSQEVGYTGRSQETQYF.

This clonotype was seen ten or more times. The chain recombines TRBV5-5 with TRBJ1-1; no clear D gene. The CDR3 runs to 15 residues. CDR1 and CDR2 (germline): SGHKS, YYEKEE (reference sequence). V was cut by 0 bases and J by 4 bases, with 13 bases left in between. As DNA, the CDR3 is TGTGCCAGCAGCTTGGCCAAAGGGTTTACCACTGAAGCTTTCTTT. Its protein is CASSLAKGFTTEAFF.

This clonotype appeared a few times. The V and J genes are TRBV12-3 or TRBV12-4 and TRBJ1-2; D gene ambiguous. The germline V and J ends were trimmed by 2 bases and 5 bases, with 9 bases remaining between them. The CDR3 contains 13 residues. CDR3 amino acids: CASSLSRMYGYTF. The CDR3 coding sequence is TGTGCCAGCAGTTTATCCCGGATGTATGGCTACACCTTC.

In its sample, this clonotype was seen many times. The chain is built from TRBV6-4 and TRBJ1-2; possible D gene TRBD1, 5 bases. The CDR3 is 15 amino acids. With 3 bases removed from V and 6 bases from J, the gap between germline ends came to 17 bases. Germline V gives CDR1 MRHNA, CDR2 SNTAGT. The CDR3 sequence: CASSESGATMDGYTF. The DNA of the CDR3 is TGTGCCAGCAGTGAAAGTGGGGCAACTATGGATGGCTACACCTTC.

This clonotype was seen at least ten times. This sequence joins TRBV10-3 and TRBJ1-1, with a tentative D call TRBD1 (6 bases). V lost 3 bases and J 1 base, leaving 6 bases between the germline ends. The germline V gene encodes CDR1 ENHRY and CDR2 SYGVKD. The CDR3 spans 13 residues. The CDR3 loop is CAISEQGNTEAFF. Written as DNA, the CDR3 is TGTGCCATCAGTGAACAGGGGAACACTGAAGCTTTCTTT.

The genes are TRBV24-1 and TRBJ2-1; D may be TRBD1 or TRBD2 (5 bases each). CDR1 and CDR2 from the germline V gene are KGHDR and SFDVKD. The CDR3 consists of 15 residues. V lost 3 bases to trimming and J lost 8 bases, with 16 bases between them. For the CDR3, the DNA is TGTGCCACCAGTGATCCAGGGACCTACCCCCATGAGCAGTTCTTC. It translates to CATSDPGTYPHEQFF.

Written as DNA, the CDR3 is TGTGCCAGCTCACCCTCAAGTGGACCCCAGCATTTT. Protein: CASSPSSGPQHF. This chain joins TRBV18 and TRBJ1-5, with D unclear. CDR3 length equals 12 residues. With 3 bases removed from V and 10 bases from J, the gap between germline ends came to 10 bases. Germline V lookup: CDR1 KGHSH, CDR2 LQKENI.